Listed below are T cell receptor beta chains from one sample, sequenced in a study of blood T cell repertoires in COVID-19. TCRdb's copy holds only in-frame clones and misses some; the assay was immunoSEQ multiplex PCR. The data hold some 35,000 clones, with roughly 88% observed a single time. Sequencing used peripheral blood. These TCRs come from a man aged 70 or older with active COVID-19. The CDR3 runs from the conserved cysteine through the conserved F or W. D genes are given only for firm matches. Rows give clone size only sometimes, using once, few, many, or a class for an expanded clone.

clone_size cdr3_length j_call v_call d_call cdr3_nt cdr3_aa
NA 13 TRBJ2-1 TRBV5-1 NA TGCGCCAGCAGCCCTCGGGGCTACAATGAGCAGTTCTTC CASSPRGYNEQFF
once 14 TRBJ1-1 TRBV7-9 NA TGTGCCAGCAGCCGCTCACAGGGTGCGCCTGAAGCTTTCTTT CASSRSQGAPEAFF
few 12 TRBJ2-3 TRBV24-1 NA TGTGCCACCAGCGGTTTCACAGATACGCAGTATTTT CATSGFTDTQYF
NA 14 TRBJ1-1 TRBV15 NA TGTGCCACCAGCATGCCCGTGAGGGGGACTGAAGCTTTCTTT CATSMPVRGTEAFF
NA 16 TRBJ2-1 TRBV5-1 TRBD2 TGCGCCAGCAGTCATCCAACTAGCGGGAGTAAAAATGAGCAGTTCTTC CASSHPTSGSKNEQFF
NA 15 TRBJ1-4 TRBV5-1 TRBD1 TGCGCCAGCCACTACGGGGACAGGGGGGAGGAAAAACTGTTTTTT CASHYGDRGEEKLFF
NA 11 TRBJ2-7 TRBV20-1 NA TGCAGTGCTAAACAGGTCTACGAGCAGTACTTC CSAKQVYEQYF
NA 16 TRBJ2-1 TRBV7-3 TRBD1 TGTGCCAGCAGCCTGACTGGGGGACAGGGCTACAATGAGCAGTTCTTC CASSLTGGQGYNEQFF
few 15 TRBJ2-1 TRBV7-2 TRBD2 TGTGCCAGCAGCAGGACTAGCGGGGGCGGCCATGAGCAGTTCTTC CASSRTSGGGHEQFF
NA 11 TRBJ2-5 TRBV6-2/TRBV6-3 TRBD2 TGTGCCAGCAGCCCGGGGGGACCCCAGTACTTC CASSPGGPQYF
few 17 TRBJ1-3 TRBV4-3 NA TGCGCCAGCAGCCAAGATCCCCAGGCAGGGGCTGGAAACACCATATATTTT CASSQDPQAGAGNTIYF
NA 17 TRBJ2-5 TRBV7-2 TRBD2 TGTGCCAGCAGCTTTTCGACTAGCGGGCCGAGACAAGAGACCCAGTACTTC CASSFSTSGPRQETQYF
few 16 TRBJ1-1 TRBV9 NA TGTGCCAGCAGCGCACCGGGAGCCTCCTTGGGCACTGAAGCTTTCTTT CASSAPGASLGTEAFF
NA 13 TRBJ2-7 TRBV29-1 TRBD2 TGCAGCGCACAGACTAGCGGGCGCTACGAGCAGTACTTC CSAQTSGRYEQYF
NA 15 TRBJ1-5 TRBV4-3 TRBD1 TGCGCCAGCAGCCAAGGGCAGGGGGCGAGTCAGCCCCAGCATTTT CASSQGQGASQPQHF
NA 14 TRBJ2-7 TRBV19 TRBD2 TGTGCCAGCTCCCCGACTAGCCCAACCTACGAGCAGTACTTC CASSPTSPTYEQYF
once 15 TRBJ2-3 TRBV14 TRBD1 TGTGCCAGCAGCTACAGGACAGGGCGCACAGATACGCAGTATTTT CASSYRTGRTDTQYF
NA 14 TRBJ2-7 TRBV11-1 NA TGTGCCAGCAGCTTAGGTGGGGGGACCTACGAGCAGTACTTC CASSLGGGTYEQYF
once 16 TRBJ2-3 TRBV7-2 TRBD2 TGTGCCAGCAAGAGCGGGAGCGGGATTAACACAGATACGCAGTATTTT CASKSGSGINTDTQYF
NA 15 TRBJ2-7 TRBV7-3 NA TGTGCCAGCAGCTTACAGGGAGGGGGCTCCTACGAGCAGTACTTC CASSLQGGGSYEQYF
NA 16 TRBJ2-7 TRBV29-1 TRBD2 TGCAGCGTGAGAGGTATAGCGGGGGGGACCTCCTACGAGCAGTACTTC CSVRGIAGGTSYEQYF
NA 14 TRBJ2-7 TRBV18 NA TGTGCCAGCTCACCCCGCCAGTCTTTGATGGAGCAGTACTTC CASSPRQSLMEQYF
NA 15 TRBJ2-5 TRBV28 TRBD1 TGTGCCAGCAGCTCTCGGGACAGGGGGGAAGAGACCCAGTACTTC CASSSRDRGEETQYF
NA 15 TRBJ1-5 TRBV2 NA TGTGCCAGCAGCCTGGTTCGAGGGAGCAATCAGCCCCAGCATTTT CASSLVRGSNQPQHF
NA 15 TRBJ1-5 TRBV18 NA TGTGCCAGCTCACCGGGGGCAGGAAGGAATCAGCCCCAGCATTTT CASSPGAGRNQPQHF
NA 15 TRBJ2-7 TRBV6-5 NA TGTGCCAGCAGCTACAAAGGGGCCCGCTCCTACGAGCAGTACTTC CASSYKGARSYEQYF